The 17 T cell receptor beta chains presented below share a single source sample, sequenced in a study of T cells after yellow fever vaccination. Using its own MiXCR run on the 5' RACE reads, TCRdb lists one record per CDR3 protein. The sample records more than 300,000 distinct CDR3 sequences, about 10% being singletons. The material sequenced was CD4+ T cells sorted from PBMCs, taken 45 days after the yellow fever booster vaccination. These TCRs come from a man younger than 30 who received the YFV17D yellow fever vaccine.

This rearrangement joins TRBV4-2 to TRBJ2-2, with TRBD2 identical over 12 bases. The CDR3 extends over 19 amino acids. The germline V gene has CDR1 LGHNA and CDR2 YNFKEQ. Germline trimming cut 1 base from V and 1 base from J; bases unmatched to any gene: 7. The CDR3 DNA sequence: TGTGCCAGCAGCCAAGGGCCCCTAGCGGGGGGGCTGAACACCGGGGAGCTGTTTTTT. Its translation is CASSQGPLAGGLNTGELFF.

This clonotype appeared many times. CDR3 amino acids: CASSAHAWVSGPQETQYF. CDR3 coding DNA: TGTGCCAGCAGCGCACACGCCTGGGTTAGCGGCCCCCAAGAGACCCAGTACTTC. V gene TRBV7-2 combines with J gene TRBJ2-5; possibly TRBD2 for D (6 bases). V was clipped by 5 bases and J by 1 base, with 23 bases between them. This CDR3 region has 18 residues. Looked up from germline, CDR1 is SGHTA and CDR2 is FQGNSA.

The CDR3 is CASRRIRNSYGYTF. DNA for the CDR3: TGTGCCAGCAGACGAATAAGAAACTCCTATGGCTACACCTTC. The chain employs TRBV12-3 or TRBV12-4 and TRBJ1-2; unclear D gene. The CDR3 is made up of 14 amino acids. V lost 6 bases and J 4 bases, leaving 15 bases between the germline ends.

This clonotype appeared a few times. The chain joins TRBV5-1 to TRBJ2-7, with 7 bases identical to TRBD1. Trimming at V came to 4 bases and at J to 5 bases, leaving 12 bases not matched to a gene. This CDR3 comprises 15 residues. The germline CDR1 and CDR2 sequences are SGHRS and YFSETQ. The DNA for the CDR3 is TGCGCCAGCAGCCCGGCCCCGACAGGGTTGGACGAGCAGTACTTC. It is translated as CASSPAPTGLDEQYF. The variable domain in full, completed from reference TRBV5-1 and TRBJ2-7, reads KAGVTQTPRYLIKTRGQQVTLSCSPISGHRSVSWYQQTPGQGLQFLFEYFSETQRNKGNFPGRFSGRQFSNSRSEMNVSTLELGDSALYLCASSPAPTGLDEQYFGPGTRLTVT.

The CDR3 DNA follows: TGTGCCAGCAGGATGGGACAGGGGGCCAACTTGGACACCATATATTTT. Its protein is CASRMGQGANLDTIYF. This chain connects TRBV2 to TRBJ1-3; the match to TRBD1 covers 12 bases. Unmatched junction bases numbered 11, after V lost 6 bases and J lost 8 bases. Looked up from germline, CDR1 is SNHLY and CDR2 is FYNNEI. The CDR3 loop spans 16 amino acids. Full variable domain (missing parts from reference TRBV2 and TRBJ1-3): EPEVTQTPSHQVTQMGQEVILRCVPISNHLYFYWYRQILGQKVEFLVSFYNNEISEKSEIFDDQFSVERPDGSNFTLKIRSTKLEDSAMYFCASRMGQGANLDTIYFGEGSWLTVV.

This clonotype was seen a handful of times. V is TRBV12-3 or TRBV12-4 and J is TRBJ1-1; D call uncertain. V was trimmed by 5 bases and J by 4 bases, leaving 20 bases between them. The CDR3 totals 16 residues. CDR3 sequence: CASSPQDGPRSTEAFF. CDR3 nucleotide sequence: TGTGCCAGCAGTCCCCAAGACGGCCCCAGGTCCACTGAAGCTTTCTTT.

The rearrangement uses TRBV7-2 and TRBJ2-3; D is unclear. The V and J ends lost 10 bases and 0 bases respectively, with 11 bases between them. In germline, CDR1 is SGHTA, CDR2 FQGNSA. The CDR3 runs 13 residues. The DNA of the CDR3 is TGTGCCACTCGGACGCCGAGCACAGATACGCAGTATTTT. Translated: CATRTPSTDTQYF.

V is TRBV20-1 and J is TRBJ1-6; possible D gene TRBD1, 6 bases. Germline lookup yields CDR1 DFQATT and CDR2 SNEGSKA (reference sequence). Trimming removed 6 bases from V and 8 bases from J, with 26 bases in between. This CDR3 has 17 residues. The CDR3 protein is CSAPPFGGAKADSPLHF. CDR3 nucleotide sequence: TGCAGTGCCCCACCGTTTGGGGGGGCGAAGGCAGATTCACCCCTCCACTTT.

This clonotype was counted ten times or more. V is TRBV5-1 and J is TRBJ2-3; D not resolved. Germline CDR1 and CDR2: SGHRS and YFSETQ. With 1 base removed from V and 4 bases from J, the gap between germline ends came to 4 bases. The CDR3 sequence is 12 residues long. The CDR3 bases are TGCGCCAGCAGCTTGTGGTCAGATACGCAGTATTTT. It encodes CASSLWSDTQYF.

This clonotype was seen more than once but under ten times. This rearrangement joins TRBV7-2 to TRBJ1-4, with a possible D match to TRBD1 (6 bases). The V and J ends lost 1 base and 2 bases respectively, with 8 bases between them. Looked up from germline, CDR1 is SGHTA and CDR2 is FQGNSA. The CDR3 has 15 amino acids. The CDR3 loop reads CASSLDRVTNEKLFF. CDR3 coding DNA: TGTGCCAGCAGCTTAGACAGGGTGACTAATGAAAAACTGTTTTTT.

This clonotype showed up just a few times. The chain uses TRBV7-2 and TRBJ1-4; D may be TRBD1 (5 bases). Germline CDR1 and CDR2: SGHTA and FQGNSA. Deletions cut 5 bases from V and 7 bases from J, with 11 bases between. The CDR3 length is 13 residues. DNA for the CDR3: TGTGCCAGCAGCGCCCGGGACCTTGAAAAACTGTTTTTT. Its translation is CASSARDLEKLFF.

This clonotype was counted between two and nine times. The rearrangement joins TRBV10-2 to TRBJ1-6, with TRBD1 matching 8 bases. V dropped 7 bases and J dropped 9; count of bases not matched to a gene: 5. The CDR3 consists of 13 residues. Per the germline V gene, CDR1 is WSHSY and CDR2 is SAAADI. The CDR3 here is CASKEQGVSPLHF. The CDR3, as DNA: TGCGCCAGCAAAGAACAGGGGGTTTCACCCCTCCACTTT.

This clonotype has at least ten counts. The V call is TRBV7-9, the J call TRBJ2-3; no firm D call. V gave up 6 bases and J gave up 0 bases, with 16 bases separating them. Germline CDR1 is SEHNR and CDR2 is FQNEAQ (reference sequence). The CDR3 covers 16 residues. This chain's CDR3 is CASRQRVGRSTDTQYF. DNA of the CDR3: TGTGCCAGCAGGCAACGGGTCGGGCGGAGCACAGATACGCAGTATTTT.

The chain links TRBV19 to TRBJ2-5, with D hard to call. CDR1 and CDR2 (germline): LNHDA, SQIVND (reference sequence). V was cut by 3 bases and J by 2 bases, with 10 bases left in between. This CDR3 contains 14 residues. The CDR3 coding sequence is TGTGCCAGTAGTATGCAACAGACTCAAGAGACCCAGTACTTC. This sequence encodes CASSMQQTQETQYF.

The rearrangement joins TRBV2 to TRBJ2-3, with 9 bases fitting TRBD1. Germline assignment: CDR1 SNHLY and CDR2 FYNNEI. V lost 3 bases to trimming and J lost 1 base; unmatched junction nucleotides: 2. The CDR3 sequence is 15 residues long. This chain's CDR3 is CASSEDRGGTDTQYF. CDR3 bases: TGTGCCAGCAGTGAGGACAGGGGCGGCACAGATACGCAGTATTTT.

This clonotype was observed at least ten times. V is TRBV18 and J is TRBJ2-2; D may match TRBD1 or TRBD2 (6 bases each). CDR3 size: 16 residues. V was shortened by 3 bases and J by 2 bases, with 13 bases between the two germline ends. Germline V gene lookup returns CDR1 KGHSH and CDR2 LQKENI. CDR3 sequence reads: CASSPLGGTNTGELFF. CDR3 DNA sequence: TGTGCCAGCTCACCCCTCGGGGGCACCAACACCGGGGAGCTGTTTTTT.

The J gene is TRBJ1-4, the V gene TRBV9; D gene uncertain. CDR1 and CDR2 from the germline V gene are SGDLS and YYNGEE. The CDR3 is 12 residues long. V lost 3 bases to trimming and J lost 11 bases, with 11 bases between them. The DNA of the CDR3 is TGTGCCAGCAGCGCTCAAGTCGGGAAACTGTTTTTT. This gives the protein CASSAQVGKLFF.